These 23 T cell receptor beta chains share one sample of origin, sequenced in a study of T-cell reconstitution after alpha-beta-depleted transplantation in children. Unique molecular identifiers were used to barcode this TCRbeta library. TCRdb re-analysed the PCR reads in MiXCR, keeping a single row per CDR3 protein. Of about 440,000 distinct CDR3 sequences listed, roughly 44% are singletons. The sample in question was PBMCs, obtained before TCRalphabeta/CD19-depleted stem cell transplant. Receptors were obtained from a girl aged 2-15 years with aplastic anemia, due to receive a stem cell transplant.

The gene calls are TRBV5-1 and TRBJ1-3; TRBD1 might be the D (5 bases). Germline CDR1 SGHRS, CDR2 YFSETQ. V gave up 4 bases and J gave up 0 bases, with 11 bases separating them. The CDR3 is 15 amino acids. CDR3 bases: TGCGCCAGCAGCCCTAGGGGTTCCTCTGGAAACACCATATATTTT. Translated: CASSPRGSSGNTIYF.

The chain combines TRBV10-1 with TRBJ1-1, with unresolved D. The V gene lost 5 bases and the J gene lost 4 bases, with 11 bases spanning the gap. The CDR3 sequence is 13 residues long. Germline V lookup: CDR1 WNHNN, CDR2 SYGVQD (reference sequence). The chain's CDR3 is CASSSTWGTEAFF. The CDR3 DNA reads as TGCGCCAGCAGTTCCACTTGGGGCACTGAAGCTTTCTTT.

V usage is TRBV20-1 and J usage is TRBJ2-5; the D is unclear. Looked up from germline, CDR1 is DFQATT and CDR2 is SNEGSKA (reference sequence). V lost 1 base, J lost 3 bases, and 15 bases lay in between. This CDR3 region has 15 residues. CDR3 amino acids: CSARVSHNRKETQYF. Written as DNA, the CDR3 is TGCAGTGCTAGAGTATCTCACAACCGGAAAGAGACCCAGTACTTC.

The J gene is TRBJ1-2, the V gene TRBV11-2; D gene uncertain. This CDR3 comprises 13 residues. In germline, CDR1 is SGHAT, CDR2 FQNNGV. Trimming pared 5 bases from V and 8 bases from J, leaving 15 bases between. The CDR3 DNA sequence: TGTGCCAGCAGCCTCGGGTCCCCGGAGGGCTACACCTTC. Its protein product is CASSLGSPEGYTF.

The rearrangement joins TRBV7-9 to TRBJ2-1; 8 nucleotides line up with TRBD2. This CDR3 contains 15 residues. J gave up 9 bases and V 5 bases, and 12 bases lay outside the gene matches. From germline, CDR1 is SEHNR and CDR2 FQNEAQ (reference sequence). Here the CDR3 reads CASSGWSGGPSEQFF. CDR3 nucleotides: TGTGCCAGCAGCGGATGGTCGGGGGGGCCGAGTGAGCAGTTCTTC.

This chain uses TRBV10-2 with TRBJ2-7; no clear D gene. Germline CDR1 WSHSY, CDR2 SAAADI. V was pared by 8 bases and J by 5 bases, with 19 bases between. The CDR3 is 14 amino acids. The CDR3 sequence: CASQAGFYLNEQYF. The CDR3 nucleotides read TGCGCCAGCCAAGCCGGGTTTTATTTAAACGAGCAGTACTTC.

This chain connects TRBV5-5 to TRBJ2-5; TRBD2 might be the D (5 bases). V lost 3 bases to trimming and J lost 12 bases, with 15 bases between them. The length of the CDR3 is 12 residues. Germline loops: CDR1 SGHKS, CDR2 YYEKEE (reference sequence). The CDR3 sequence: CASSSNPGFEYF. CDR3 DNA sequence: TGTGCCAGCAGCTCAAATCCGGGATTCGAGTACTTC.

The chain has TRBV20-1 and TRBJ2-3; tentatively, D is TRBD1 (6 bases). Germline V gene sequence: CDR1 DFQATT, CDR2 SNEGSKA (reference sequence). CDR3 length: 14 amino acids. The germline V and J ends were trimmed by 4 bases and 2 bases, with 13 bases remaining between them. CDR3 residues: CSAIAQGTTDTQYF. The CDR3 DNA reads as TGCAGTGCTATCGCACAGGGAACCACAGATACGCAGTATTTT.

This clonotype was seen only a few times. The chain joins TRBV29-1 to TRBJ2-5; no clear D gene. CDR1 SQVTM and CDR2 ANQGSEA come from the germline V gene. V was clipped by 6 bases and J by 7 bases, with 9 bases between them. The CDR3 loop spans 10 amino acids. CDR3 residues: CSVQTGTQYF. The CDR3, as DNA: TGCAGCGTACAAACCGGGACCCAGTACTTC.

The rearrangement uses TRBV5-1 and TRBJ1-1; the match to TRBD1 covers 9 bases. V dropped 5 bases and J dropped 1; count of bases not matched to a gene: 12. In germline, CDR1 is SGHRS, CDR2 YFSETQ. CDR3 length equals 17 residues. This CDR3 reads CASSSLPGQGPNTEAFF. The CDR3 nucleotides read TGCGCCAGCAGTAGCCTACCGGGACAGGGACCGAACACTGAAGCTTTCTTT.

V is TRBV20-1 and J is TRBJ2-5, with TRBD2 identical over 12 bases. The V gene end was trimmed by 6 bases and the J gene end by 1 base; junction bases not matched to a gene: 12. This CDR3 is built from 17 residues. Germline V gives CDR1 DFQATT, CDR2 SNEGSKA (reference sequence). The chain's CDR3 is CSAYLWASGRAQETQYF. The CDR3, as DNA: TGCAGTGCATACCTATGGGCTAGCGGGAGGGCCCAAGAGACCCAGTACTTC.

Details on this clonotype: A single base separates this from a much larger clone, so it may be a read error. The J gene is TRBJ2-2, the V gene TRBV12-3 or TRBV12-4, with a weak D call TRBD2 (5 bases). The ends were cut back, 11 bases at V and 6 bases at J, with 13 bases in the middle. This CDR3 spans 12 amino acids. The CDR3 loop is CAYHRGPGELFF. The DNA of the CDR3 is TGTGCCTACCATCGAGGGCCCGGGGAGCTGTTTTTT.

This clonotype has a count of ten or more. The chain combines TRBV28 with TRBJ2-5; 11 bases are a match to TRBD2. CDR3 length: 17 amino acids. Germline V CDR1 and CDR2: MDHEN, SYDVKM. Germline trimming cut 1 base from V and 9 bases from J; bases unmatched to any gene: 13. The CDR3 DNA reads as TGTGCCAGCAGTTTATCAATAGGGAGACTAGCGGGACTCCCCCAGTACTTC. Residues: CASSLSIGRLAGLPQYF.

The V call is TRBV28, the J call TRBJ2-5; D could derive from TRBD1 or TRBD2 (5 bases each). The germline V gene encodes CDR1 MDHEN and CDR2 SYDVKM. Trimming stripped 5 bases from V and 6 bases from J, with 19 bases between. CDR3 size: 15 residues. This CDR3 is CASSPRDVTGKTQYF. In DNA, the CDR3 is TGTGCCAGCAGTCCCAGGGATGTCACCGGGAAGACCCAGTACTTC.

The chain has TRBV5-1 and TRBJ1-4, with a possible D match to TRBD1 (6 bases). Germline V CDR1 and CDR2: SGHRS, YFSETQ. The CDR3 sequence is 17 residues long. Trimming removed 1 base from V and 4 bases from J, with 17 bases in between. CDR3 DNA: TGCGCCAGCAGCTTGAAGGGGGGACGCTCAGATAATGAAAAACTGTTTTTT. Its protein is CASSLKGGRSDNEKLFF.

The rearrangement joins TRBV20-1 to TRBJ2-3; 11 nucleotides agree with TRBD2. CDR1 and CDR2 from the germline V gene are DFQATT and SNEGSKA (reference sequence). The CDR3 has 17 residues. The trim removed 3 bases at V and 1 base at J, leaving 9 bases unmatched. DNA of the CDR3: TGCAGTGCTAGGGACTACTCGGGACTAGCGGGCACAGATACGCAGTATTTT. Protein sequence: CSARDYSGLAGTDTQYF.

This clonotype was detected ten times or more. The CDR3, as DNA: TGTGCCAGCAGTTTACGTGGGACTAGCAGGTACAATGAGCAGTTCTTC. Protein sequence: CASSLRGTSRYNEQFF. The chain combines TRBV28 with TRBJ2-1; 9 bases align to TRBD2. The CDR3 contains 16 residues. The ends lost 2 bases at V and 4 bases at J; junction bases unmatched: 6. Per germline, CDR1 MDHEN and CDR2 SYDVKM.

The chain has TRBV5-1 and TRBJ1-1, with 9 nucleotides matching TRBD1. The CDR3 length is 16 residues. Germline V gene sequence: CDR1 SGHRS, CDR2 YFSETQ. V lost 4 bases and J lost 4; bases outside the gene matches: 11. This CDR3 reads CASSVGGGQGGTEAFF. CDR3 nucleotide sequence: TGCGCCAGCAGCGTAGGGGGGGGACAGGGAGGCACTGAAGCTTTCTTT.

For this clonotype: One junction end disagrees with the germline gene, perhaps due to a read error. J is TRBJ2-1 and V is TRBV12-3 or TRBV12-4; 11 bases line up with TRBD2. This CDR3 is built from 17 residues. CDR3 in amino acids: CARSTTGTSGLSNEQFF. Written as DNA, the CDR3 is TGTGCCCGCAGTACGACCGGGACTAGCGGCTTGAGCAATGAGCAGTTCTTC.

The chain combines TRBV5-1 with TRBJ2-3; 12 bases align to TRBD2. Germline CDR1 is SGHRS and CDR2 is YFSETQ. The CDR3 is 17 amino acids. J lost 3 bases, V lost 0 bases, and 5 bases had no gene match. CDR3 in amino acids: CASSLDPTSGSTDTQYF. As DNA, the CDR3 is TGCGCCAGCAGCTTGGATCCGACTAGCGGGAGTACAGATACGCAGTATTTT.

This sequence joins TRBV6-1 and TRBJ1-2, with 9 bases aligning to TRBD1. After removal of 6 bases from V and 8 bases from J, the junction contained 16 bases not matched to a gene. Looked up from germline, CDR1 is MNHNS and CDR2 is SASEGT. The length of the CDR3 is 16 residues. CDR3 sequence: CASSRRPGQGSKGYTF. The DNA for the CDR3 is TGTGCCAGCAGCCGAAGACCGGGACAGGGTTCGAAAGGCTACACCTTC.

This clonotype was recorded once. A much larger clone is a single base away; this may be a read error. V and J are TRBV29-1 and TRBJ2-1; possibly TRBD1 or TRBD2 for D (6 bases each). The length of the CDR3 is 14 residues. Trimming removed 4 bases at V and 0 bases at J, with 10 bases between. Germline-derived CDR1 and CDR2 are SQVTM and ANQGSEA. Here the CDR3 DNA reads TGCAGCGTTGCGGGGGCGGTCTCCTACAATGAGCAGTTCTTC. Protein: CSVAGAVSYNEQFF.

This chain connects TRBV9 to TRBJ2-5; 11 nucleotides line up with TRBD1. CDR1 is SGDLS, CDR2 YYNGEE, per germline. With 3 bases clipped from V and 2 bases from J, the junction kept 9 bases outside the gene matches. The CDR3 has 17 amino acids. CDR3 sequence: CASSAGGGTGGQETQYF. CDR3 sequence (DNA): TGTGCCAGCAGCGCGGGGGGAGGGACAGGGGGACAAGAGACCCAGTACTTC.